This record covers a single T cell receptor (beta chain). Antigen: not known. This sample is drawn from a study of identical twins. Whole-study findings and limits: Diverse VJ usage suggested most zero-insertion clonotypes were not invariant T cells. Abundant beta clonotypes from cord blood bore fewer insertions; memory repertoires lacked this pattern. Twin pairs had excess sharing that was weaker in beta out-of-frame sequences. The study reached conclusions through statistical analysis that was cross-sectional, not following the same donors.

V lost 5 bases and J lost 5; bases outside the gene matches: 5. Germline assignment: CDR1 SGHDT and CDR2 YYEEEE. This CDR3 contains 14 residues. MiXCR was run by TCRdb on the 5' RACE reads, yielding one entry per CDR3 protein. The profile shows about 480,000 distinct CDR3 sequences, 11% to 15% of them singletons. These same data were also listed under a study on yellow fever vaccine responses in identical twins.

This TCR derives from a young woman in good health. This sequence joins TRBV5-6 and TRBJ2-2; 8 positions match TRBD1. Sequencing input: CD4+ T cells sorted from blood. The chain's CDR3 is CASRTGEYTGELFF. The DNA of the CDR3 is TGTGCCAGCAGGACAGGGGAGTATACCGGGGAGCTGTTTTTT.